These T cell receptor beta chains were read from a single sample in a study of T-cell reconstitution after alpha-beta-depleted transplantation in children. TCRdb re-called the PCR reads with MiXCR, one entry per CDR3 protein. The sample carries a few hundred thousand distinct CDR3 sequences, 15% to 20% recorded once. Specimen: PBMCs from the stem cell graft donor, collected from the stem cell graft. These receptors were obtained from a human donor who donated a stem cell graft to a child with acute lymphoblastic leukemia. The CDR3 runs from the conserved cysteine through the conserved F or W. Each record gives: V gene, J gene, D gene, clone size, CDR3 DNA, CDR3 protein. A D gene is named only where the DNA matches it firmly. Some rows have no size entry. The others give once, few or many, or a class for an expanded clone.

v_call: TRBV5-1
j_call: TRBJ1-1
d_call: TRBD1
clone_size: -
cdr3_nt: TGCGCCAGCAGCCCTGGGGACAGGGGGACCACTGAAGCTTTCTTT
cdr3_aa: CASSPGDRGTTEAFF

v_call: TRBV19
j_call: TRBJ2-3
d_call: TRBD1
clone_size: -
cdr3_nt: TGTGCCAGTAGTATGGGACAGGGAGACTATGAGGGCACAGATACGCAGTATTTT
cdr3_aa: CASSMGQGDYEGTDTQYF

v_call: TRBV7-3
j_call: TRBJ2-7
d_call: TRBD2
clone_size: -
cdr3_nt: TGTGCCAGCAGCTTAAACAGCGGGAGCTCCTACGAGCAGTACTTC
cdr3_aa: CASSLNSGSSYEQYF

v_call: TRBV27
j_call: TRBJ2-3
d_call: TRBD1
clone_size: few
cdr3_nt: TGTGCCAGCAGTTTACAGGGGGCTCTCACAGATACGCAGTATTTT
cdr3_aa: CASSLQGALTDTQYF

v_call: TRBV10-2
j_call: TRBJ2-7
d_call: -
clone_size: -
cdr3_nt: TGCGCCGTCTCCGAGGGAAAAATCTACGAGCAGTACTTC
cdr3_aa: CAVSEGKIYEQYF

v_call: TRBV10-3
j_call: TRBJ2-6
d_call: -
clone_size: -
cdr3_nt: TGTGCCATCAGCGCTAGGGTAAACTCTGGGGCCAACGTCCTGACTTTC
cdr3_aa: CAISARVNSGANVLTF

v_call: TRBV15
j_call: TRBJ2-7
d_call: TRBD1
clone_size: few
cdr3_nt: TGTGCCACCAGCTCAAGACAGGGAAAATTGTACGAGCAGTACTTC
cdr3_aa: CATSSRQGKLYEQYF

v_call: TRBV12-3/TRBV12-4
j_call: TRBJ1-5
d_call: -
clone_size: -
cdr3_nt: TGTGCCAGCGGGATAGACTATCAGCCCCAGCATTTT
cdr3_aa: CASGIDYQPQHF

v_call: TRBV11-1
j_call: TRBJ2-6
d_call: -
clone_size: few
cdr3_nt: TGTGCCAGCAGCTTAGGACGTCGGGGAAGTGGCCTGTCTGGGGCCAACGTCCTGACTTTC
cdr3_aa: CASSLGRRGSGLSGANVLTF

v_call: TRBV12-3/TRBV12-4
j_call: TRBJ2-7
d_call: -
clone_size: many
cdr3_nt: TGTGCCAGCAGCTTGGGCAACGAGCAGTACTTC
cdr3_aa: CASSLGNEQYF

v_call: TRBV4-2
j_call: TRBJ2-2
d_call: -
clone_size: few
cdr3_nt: TGTGCCAGCAGCCCCGAAGTGGCCCCGAGGGGGGAGCTGTTTTTT
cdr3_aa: CASSPEVAPRGELFF

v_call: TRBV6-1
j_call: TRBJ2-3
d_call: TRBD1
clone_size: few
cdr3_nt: TGTGCCAGCAGGAAAACTACAGGGGGAGGCCTCACACGAACGCAGTATTTT
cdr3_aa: CASRKTTGGGLTRTQYF

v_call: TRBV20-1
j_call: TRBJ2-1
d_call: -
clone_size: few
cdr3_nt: TGCAGTGCCGGAATGTTAGAGCTAATAACAAATGAGCAGTTCTTC
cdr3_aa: CSAGMLELITNEQFF

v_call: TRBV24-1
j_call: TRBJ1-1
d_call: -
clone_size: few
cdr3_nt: TGTGCCACCAGTGACGGCGGGGGCACTGAAGCTTTCTTT
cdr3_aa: CATSDGGGTEAFF

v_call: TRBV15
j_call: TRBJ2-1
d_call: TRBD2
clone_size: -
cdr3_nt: TGTGCCACCAGGCCTCCGGGACTAGGGAATGAGCAGTTCTTC
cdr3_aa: CATRPPGLGNEQFF

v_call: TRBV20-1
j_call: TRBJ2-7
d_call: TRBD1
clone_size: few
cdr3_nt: TGCAGTGCTAGAGATTCGGGCAGGGGGCATAGCGAGCAGTACTTC
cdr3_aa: CSARDSGRGHSEQYF

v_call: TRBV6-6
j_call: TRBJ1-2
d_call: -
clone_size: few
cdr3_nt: TGTGCCAGCAGGATGGACACCTCCTATGGCTACACCTTC
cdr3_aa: CASRMDTSYGYTF

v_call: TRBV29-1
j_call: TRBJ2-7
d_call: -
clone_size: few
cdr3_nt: TGCAGCGTTGGAAGAGCCTACGAGCAGTACTTC
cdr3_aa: CSVGRAYEQYF

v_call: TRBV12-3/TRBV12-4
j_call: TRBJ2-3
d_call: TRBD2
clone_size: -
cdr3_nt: TGTGCCAGCGGTCTAGCGGGAGTAGGGACAGATACGCAGTATTTT
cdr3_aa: CASGLAGVGTDTQYF

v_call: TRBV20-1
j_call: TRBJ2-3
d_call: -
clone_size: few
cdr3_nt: TGCAGTGCTAGAGCGGGCTCAACCGGGTATTTT
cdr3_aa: CSARAGSTGYF

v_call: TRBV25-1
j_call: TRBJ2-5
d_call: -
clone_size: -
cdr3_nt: TGTGCCAGCAGTGAATGGAGGGAGACCCAGTACTTC
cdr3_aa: CASSEWRETQYF

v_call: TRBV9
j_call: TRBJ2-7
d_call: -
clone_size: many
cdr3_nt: TGTGCCAGCAGCGTAGGCGGAGGGACCCACGAGCAGTACTTC
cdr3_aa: CASSVGGGTHEQYF

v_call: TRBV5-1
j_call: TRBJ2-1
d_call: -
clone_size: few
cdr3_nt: TGCGCCAGTAGATCCCTCGACAACTACAATGAGCAGTTCTTC
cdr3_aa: CASRSLDNYNEQFF

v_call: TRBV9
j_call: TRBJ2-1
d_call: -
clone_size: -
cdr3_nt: TGTGCCAGCAGCGGAGGGGTGCTAGCCCTGAGCTCCTACAATGAGCAGTTCTTC
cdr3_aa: CASSGGVLALSSYNEQFF

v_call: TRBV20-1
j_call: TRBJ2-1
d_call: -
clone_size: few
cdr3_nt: TGCAGTGCTGAGACCTCCCTAGGGGATGAGCAGTTCTTC
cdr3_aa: CSAETSLGDEQFF

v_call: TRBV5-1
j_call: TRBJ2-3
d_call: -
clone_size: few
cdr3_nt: TGCGCCAGCAGCCCCCACCAGGGAGGCGGCACAGATACGCAGTATTTT
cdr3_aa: CASSPHQGGGTDTQYF

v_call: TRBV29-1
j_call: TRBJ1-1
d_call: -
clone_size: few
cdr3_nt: TGCAGCGTTATGACGGTACATGAAGCTTTCTTT
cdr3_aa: CSVMTVHEAFF

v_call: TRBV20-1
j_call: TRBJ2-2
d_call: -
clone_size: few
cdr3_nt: TGCAGTGCTAGATCGTCTGAGGCGGCCGGGGAGCTGTTTTTT
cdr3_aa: CSARSSEAAGELFF

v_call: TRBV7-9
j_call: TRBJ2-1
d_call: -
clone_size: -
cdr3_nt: TGTGCCAGCACCTCAGGATTGGATGAGCAGTTCTTC
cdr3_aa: CASTSGLDEQFF

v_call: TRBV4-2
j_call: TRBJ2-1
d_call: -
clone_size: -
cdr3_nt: TGTGCCAGCAGCCACACGATGGACAGCTTATACAATGAGCAGTTCTTC
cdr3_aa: CASSHTMDSLYNEQFF